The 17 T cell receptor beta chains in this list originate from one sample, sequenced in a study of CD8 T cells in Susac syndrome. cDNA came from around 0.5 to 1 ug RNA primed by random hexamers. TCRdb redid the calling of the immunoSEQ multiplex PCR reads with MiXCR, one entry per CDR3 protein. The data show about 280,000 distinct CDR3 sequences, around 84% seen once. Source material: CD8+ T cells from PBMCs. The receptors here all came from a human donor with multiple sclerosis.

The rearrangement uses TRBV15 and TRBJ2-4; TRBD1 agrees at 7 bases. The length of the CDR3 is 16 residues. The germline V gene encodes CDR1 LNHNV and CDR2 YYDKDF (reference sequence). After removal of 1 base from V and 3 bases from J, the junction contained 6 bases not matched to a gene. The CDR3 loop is CATSRARWDSKNIQYF. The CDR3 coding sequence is TGTGCCACCAGCAGAGCGCGTTGGGACAGCAAAAACATTCAGTACTTC.

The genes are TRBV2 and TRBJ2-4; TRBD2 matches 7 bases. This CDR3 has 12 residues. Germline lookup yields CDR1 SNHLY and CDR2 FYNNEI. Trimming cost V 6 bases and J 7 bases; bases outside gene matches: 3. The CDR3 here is CASSGSGNIQYF. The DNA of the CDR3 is TGTGCCAGCAGCGGTAGCGGGAACATTCAGTACTTC.

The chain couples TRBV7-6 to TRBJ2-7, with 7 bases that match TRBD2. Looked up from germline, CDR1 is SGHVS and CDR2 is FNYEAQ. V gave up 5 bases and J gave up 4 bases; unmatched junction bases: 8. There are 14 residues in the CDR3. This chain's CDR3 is CASSTRTRAYEQYF. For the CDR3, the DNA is TGTGCCAGCAGCACCCGGACTAGAGCTTACGAGCAGTACTTC.

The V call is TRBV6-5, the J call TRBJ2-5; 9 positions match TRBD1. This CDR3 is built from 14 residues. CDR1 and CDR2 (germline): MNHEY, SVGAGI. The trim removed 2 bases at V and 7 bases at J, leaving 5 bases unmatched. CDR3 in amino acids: CASSYGTGSGTQYF. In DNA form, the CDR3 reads TGTGCCAGCAGTTACGGGACAGGGTCGGGGACCCAGTACTTC.

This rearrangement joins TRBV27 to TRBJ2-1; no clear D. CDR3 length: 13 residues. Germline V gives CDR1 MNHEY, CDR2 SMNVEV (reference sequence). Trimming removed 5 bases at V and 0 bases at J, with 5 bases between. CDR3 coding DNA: TGTGCCAGCAGTCCAAACTCCTACAATGAGCAGTTCTTC. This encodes CASSPNSYNEQFF.

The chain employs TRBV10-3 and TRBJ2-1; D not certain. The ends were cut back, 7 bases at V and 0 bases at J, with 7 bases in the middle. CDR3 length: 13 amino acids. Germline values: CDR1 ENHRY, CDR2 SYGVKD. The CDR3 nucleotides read TGTGCCATCAAGGCGGACTCCTACAATGAGCAGTTCTTC. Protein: CAIKADSYNEQFF.

The CDR3 reads CASSYLRGVIPEAFF. In DNA form, the CDR3 reads TGTGCCAGCAGTTACCTACGGGGGGTGATACCTGAAGCTTTCTTT. The chain recombines TRBV6-5 with TRBJ1-1; TRBD1 is a possible D gene (5 bases). Germline CDR1 reads MNHEY; CDR2 reads SVGAGI. V was shortened by 2 bases and J by 6 bases, with 16 bases between the two germline ends. CDR3 length: 15 amino acids.

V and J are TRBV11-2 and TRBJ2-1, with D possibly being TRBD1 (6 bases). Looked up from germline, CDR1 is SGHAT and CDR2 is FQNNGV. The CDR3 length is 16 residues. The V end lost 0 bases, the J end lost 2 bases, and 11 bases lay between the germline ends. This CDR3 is CASSLDVRDTYNEQFF. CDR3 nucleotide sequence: TGTGCCAGCAGCTTAGATGTTCGGGACACCTACAATGAGCAGTTCTTC.

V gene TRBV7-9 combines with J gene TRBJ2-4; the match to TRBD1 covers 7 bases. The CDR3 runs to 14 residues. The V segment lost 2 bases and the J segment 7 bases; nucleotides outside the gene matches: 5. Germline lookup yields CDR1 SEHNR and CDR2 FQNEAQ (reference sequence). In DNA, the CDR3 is TGTGCCAGCAGCTTACCAGGGGGTCACAACATTCAGTACTTC. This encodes CASSLPGGHNIQYF. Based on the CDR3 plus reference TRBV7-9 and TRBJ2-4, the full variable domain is DTGVSQNPRHKITKRGQNVTFRCDPISEHNRLYWYRQTLGQGPEFLTYFQNEAQLEKSRLLSDRFSAERPKGSFSTLEIQRTEQGDSAMYLCASSLPGGHNIQYFGAGTRLSVL.

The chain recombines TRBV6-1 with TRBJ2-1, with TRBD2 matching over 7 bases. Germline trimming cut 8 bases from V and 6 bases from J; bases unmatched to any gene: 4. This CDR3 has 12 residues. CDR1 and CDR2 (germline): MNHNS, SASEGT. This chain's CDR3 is CASGRVFNEQFF. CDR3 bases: TGTGCCAGCGGGAGGGTATTCAATGAGCAGTTCTTC.

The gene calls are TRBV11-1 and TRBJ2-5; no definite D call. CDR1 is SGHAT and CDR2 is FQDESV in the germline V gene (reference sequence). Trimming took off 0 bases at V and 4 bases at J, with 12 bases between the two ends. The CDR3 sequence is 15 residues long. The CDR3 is CASSLAYPIGETQYF. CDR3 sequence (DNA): TGTGCCAGCAGCTTAGCGTATCCCATCGGAGAGACCCAGTACTTC.

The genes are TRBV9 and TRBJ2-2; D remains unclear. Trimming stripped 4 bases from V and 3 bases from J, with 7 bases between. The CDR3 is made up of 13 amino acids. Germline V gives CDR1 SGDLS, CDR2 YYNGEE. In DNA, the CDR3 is TGTGCCAGCAGCCAGGCGGACACCGGGGAGCTGTTTTTT. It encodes CASSQADTGELFF. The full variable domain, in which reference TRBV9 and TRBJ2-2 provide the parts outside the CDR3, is DSGVTQTPKHLITATGQRVTLRCSPRSGDLSVYWYQQSLDQGLQFLIQYYNGEERAKGNILERFSAQQFPDLHSELNLSSLELGDSALYFCASSQADTGELFFGEGSRLTVL.

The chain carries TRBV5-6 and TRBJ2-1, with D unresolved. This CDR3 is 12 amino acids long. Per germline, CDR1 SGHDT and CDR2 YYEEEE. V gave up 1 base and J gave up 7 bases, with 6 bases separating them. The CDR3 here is CASSLLENEQFF. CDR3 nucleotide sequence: TGTGCCAGCAGCTTGTTAGAGAATGAGCAGTTCTTC.

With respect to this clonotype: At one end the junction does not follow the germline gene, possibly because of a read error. CDR3 coding DNA: TGTGCCGGCAGCTTAGTGGTGGGAGTATTGGGAGATGAGCAGTTCTTC. It encodes CAGSLVVGVLGDEQFF. V gene TRBV11-2 combines with J gene TRBJ2-1, with D perhaps matching TRBD2 (5 bases). The CDR3 is made up of 16 amino acids. CDR1 is SGHAT, CDR2 FQNNGV, per germline. Full variable domain (remainder filled in from reference TRBV11-2 and TRBJ2-1): EAGVAQSPRYKIIEKRQSVAFWCNPISGHATLYWYQQILGQGPKLLIQFQNNGVVDDSQLPKDRFSAERLKGVDSTLKIQPAKLEDSAVYLCAGSLVVGVLGDEQFFGPGTRLTVL.

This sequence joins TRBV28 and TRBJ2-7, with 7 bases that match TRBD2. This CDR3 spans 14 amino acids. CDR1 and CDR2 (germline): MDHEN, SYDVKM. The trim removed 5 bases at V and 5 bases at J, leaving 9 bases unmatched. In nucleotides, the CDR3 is TGTGCCAGCAGTCTAGCGGAGGCCCCCCACGAGCAGTACTTC. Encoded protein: CASSLAEAPHEQYF.

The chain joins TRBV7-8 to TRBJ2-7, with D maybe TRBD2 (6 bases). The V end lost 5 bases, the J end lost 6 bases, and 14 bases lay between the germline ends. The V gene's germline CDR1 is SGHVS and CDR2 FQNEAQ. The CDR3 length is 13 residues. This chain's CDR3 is CASSNGRGGEQYF. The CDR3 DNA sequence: TGTGCCAGCAGCAACGGTCGGGGAGGCGAGCAGTACTTC.

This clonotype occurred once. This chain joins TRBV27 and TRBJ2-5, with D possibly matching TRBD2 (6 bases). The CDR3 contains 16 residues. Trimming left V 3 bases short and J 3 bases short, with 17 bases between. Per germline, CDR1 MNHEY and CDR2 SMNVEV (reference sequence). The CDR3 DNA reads TGTGCCAGCAGTTTTGGCCCCGGGACTGCGAAAGAGACCCAGTACTTC. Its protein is CASSFGPGTAKETQYF.